This T cell receptor beta chain was sequenced for a study of radiotherapy plus CTLA-4 blockade in lung cancer. Study details: Disease control was achieved by 31% of patients, and objective responses by 18%. Findings and caveats of the study: Radiotherapy plus ipilimumab was followed by expansion in blood of tumor-derived TCR clones. Among reported predictors of response, early blood T cell clone dynamics with interferon-beta performed best.

The CDR3 is 18 amino acids. The V and J ends lost 4 bases and 1 base respectively, with 22 bases between them. In germline, CDR1 is SEHNR, CDR2 FQNEAQ (reference sequence). On this clone itself: Its antigen is undetermined.

Alongside CTLA-4 blockade with ipilimumab, patients with chemo-refractory metastatic non-small-cell lung cancer received focal radiation. Produced via immunoSEQ multiplex PCR; TCRdb's table is partial and in-frame only. The data show roughly 60,000 clones, about 72% seen once. This chain uses TRBV7-9 with TRBJ2-5, with D possibly being TRBD2 (6 bases). The sequence was collected from a human donor with non-small cell lung cancer who had a complete response to radiotherapy plus ipilimumab. Sequences were derived from peripheral blood, sampled from a patient treated with radiotherapy plus ipilimumab. CDR3 loop: CASSSPGRGSHSQETQYF. CDR3 DNA sequence: TGTGCCAGCAGCTCGCCCGGCCGGGGGTCACACAGCCAAGAGACCCAGTACTTC.